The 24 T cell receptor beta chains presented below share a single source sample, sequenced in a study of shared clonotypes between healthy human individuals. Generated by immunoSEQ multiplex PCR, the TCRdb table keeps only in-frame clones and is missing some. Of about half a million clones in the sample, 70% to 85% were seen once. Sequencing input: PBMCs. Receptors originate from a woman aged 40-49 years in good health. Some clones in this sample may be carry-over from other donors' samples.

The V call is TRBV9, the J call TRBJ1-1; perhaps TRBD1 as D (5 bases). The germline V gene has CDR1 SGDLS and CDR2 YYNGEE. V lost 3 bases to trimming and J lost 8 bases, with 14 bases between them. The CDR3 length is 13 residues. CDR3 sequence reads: CASSAGPWGEAFF. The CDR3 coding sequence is TGTGCCAGCAGCGCCGGCCCCTGGGGCGAAGCTTTCTTT.

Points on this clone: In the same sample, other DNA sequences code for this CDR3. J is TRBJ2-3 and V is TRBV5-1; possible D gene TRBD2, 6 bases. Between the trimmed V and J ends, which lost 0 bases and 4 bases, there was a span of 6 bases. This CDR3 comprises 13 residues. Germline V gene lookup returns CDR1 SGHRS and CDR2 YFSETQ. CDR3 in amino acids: CASSLASADTQYF. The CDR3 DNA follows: TGCGCCAGCAGCTTGGCTAGCGCAGATACGCAGTATTTT.

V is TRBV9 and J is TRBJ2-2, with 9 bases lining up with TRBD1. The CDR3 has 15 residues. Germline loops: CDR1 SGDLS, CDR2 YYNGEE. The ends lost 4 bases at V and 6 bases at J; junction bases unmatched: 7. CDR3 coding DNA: TGTGCCAGCAGCTCCGGGACAGGGTTCCCCGGGGAGCTGTTTTTT. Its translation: CASSSGTGFPGELFF.

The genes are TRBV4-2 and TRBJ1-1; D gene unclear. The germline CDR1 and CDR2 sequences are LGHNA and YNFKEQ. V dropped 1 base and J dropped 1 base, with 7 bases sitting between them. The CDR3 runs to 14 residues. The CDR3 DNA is TGTGCCAGCAGCCAAGTGTCCCCGAACACTGAAGCTTTCTTT. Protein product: CASSQVSPNTEAFF.

For the CDR3, the DNA is TGTGCCAGCAGAAGTATGTTCTTGGGGTCGGTGGAAAAACTGTTTTTT. Translation: CASRSMFLGSVEKLFF. The V call is TRBV28, the J call TRBJ1-4; no firm D call. V was trimmed by 6 bases and J by 8 bases, leaving 22 bases between them. Germline CDR1 and CDR2: MDHEN and SYDVKM. The CDR3 is 16 amino acids.

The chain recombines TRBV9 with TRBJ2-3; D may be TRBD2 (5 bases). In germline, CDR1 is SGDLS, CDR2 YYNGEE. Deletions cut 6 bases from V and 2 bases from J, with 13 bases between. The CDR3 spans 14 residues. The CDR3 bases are TGTGCCAGCACCCCGGAGGCCCACACAGATACGCAGTATTTT. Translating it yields CASTPEAHTDTQYF.

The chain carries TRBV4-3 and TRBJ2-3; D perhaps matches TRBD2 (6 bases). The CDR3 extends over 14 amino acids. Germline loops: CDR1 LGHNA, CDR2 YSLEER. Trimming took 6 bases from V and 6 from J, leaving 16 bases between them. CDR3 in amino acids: CASSQRAQTDTQYF. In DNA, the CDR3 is TGCGCCAGCAGTCAGCGGGCGCAAACGGATACGCAGTATTTT.

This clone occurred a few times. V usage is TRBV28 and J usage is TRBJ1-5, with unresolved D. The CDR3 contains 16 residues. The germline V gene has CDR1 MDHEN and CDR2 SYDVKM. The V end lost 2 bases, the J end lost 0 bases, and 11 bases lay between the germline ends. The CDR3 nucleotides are TGTGCCAGCAGTTTACACAGACTGTATAGCAATCAGCCCCAGCATTTT. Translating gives CASSLHRLYSNQPQHF.

CDR3 loop: CASSSGGQVTDTQYF. For the CDR3, the DNA is TGTGCCAGCAGCTCGGGAGGACAGGTCACAGATACGCAGTATTTT. V is TRBV5-4 and J is TRBJ2-3; D tentatively reads TRBD1 or TRBD2 (7 bases each). There are 15 residues in the CDR3. Per the germline V gene, CDR1 is SGHNT and CDR2 is YYREEE (reference sequence). The ends were cut back, 3 bases at V and 2 bases at J, with 13 bases in the middle.

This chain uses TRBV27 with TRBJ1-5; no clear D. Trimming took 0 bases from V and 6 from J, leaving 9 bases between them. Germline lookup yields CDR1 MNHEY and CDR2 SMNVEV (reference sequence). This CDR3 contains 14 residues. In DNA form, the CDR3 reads TGTGCCAGCAGTTTATCTGGAGGACTTCAGCCCCAGCATTTT. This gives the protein CASSLSGGLQPQHF.

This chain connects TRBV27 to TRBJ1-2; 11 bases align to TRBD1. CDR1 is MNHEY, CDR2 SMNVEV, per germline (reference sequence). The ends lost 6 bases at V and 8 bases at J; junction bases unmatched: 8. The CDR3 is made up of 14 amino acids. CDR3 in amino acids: CASRPGQGASGYTF. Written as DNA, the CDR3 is TGTGCCAGCAGGCCAGGACAGGGGGCGTCCGGCTACACCTTC.

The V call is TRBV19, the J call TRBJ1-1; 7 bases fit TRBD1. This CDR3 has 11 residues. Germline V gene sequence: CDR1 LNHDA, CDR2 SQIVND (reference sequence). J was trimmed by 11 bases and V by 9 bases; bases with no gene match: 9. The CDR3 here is CASGDSPRAFF. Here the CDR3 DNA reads TGTGCCAGCGGGGACAGCCCGAGGGCTTTCTTT.

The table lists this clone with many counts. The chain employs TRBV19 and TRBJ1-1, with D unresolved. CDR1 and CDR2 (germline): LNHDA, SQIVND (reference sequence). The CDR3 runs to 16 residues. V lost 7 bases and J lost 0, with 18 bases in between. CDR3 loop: CASTPPRVPMNTEAFF. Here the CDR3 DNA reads TGTGCCAGTACCCCCCCGAGGGTCCCCATGAACACTGAAGCTTTCTTT.

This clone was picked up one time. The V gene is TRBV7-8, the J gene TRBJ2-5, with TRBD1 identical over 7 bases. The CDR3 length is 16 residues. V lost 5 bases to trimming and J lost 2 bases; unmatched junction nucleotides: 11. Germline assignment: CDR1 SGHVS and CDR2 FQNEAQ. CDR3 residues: CASSTTGVGPQETQYF. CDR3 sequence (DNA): TGTGCCAGCAGCACCACAGGGGTGGGGCCTCAAGAGACCCAGTACTTC.

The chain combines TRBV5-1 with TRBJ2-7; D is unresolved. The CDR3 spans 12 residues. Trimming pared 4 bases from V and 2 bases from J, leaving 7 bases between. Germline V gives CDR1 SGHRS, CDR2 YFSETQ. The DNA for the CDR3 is TGCGCCAGCAGCGACGTGGCCTACGAGCAGTACTTC. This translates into CASSDVAYEQYF.

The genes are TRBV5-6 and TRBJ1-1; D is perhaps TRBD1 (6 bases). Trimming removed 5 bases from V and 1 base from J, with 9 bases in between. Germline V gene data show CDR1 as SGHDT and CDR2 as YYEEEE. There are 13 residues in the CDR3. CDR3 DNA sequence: TGTGCCAGCAGTAAACAGGGGAACACTGAAGCTTTCTTT. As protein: CASSKQGNTEAFF.

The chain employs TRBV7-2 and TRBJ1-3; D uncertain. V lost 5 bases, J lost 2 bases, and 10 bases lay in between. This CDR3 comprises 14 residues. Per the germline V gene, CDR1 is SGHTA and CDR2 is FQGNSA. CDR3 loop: CASSNPWAGNTIYF. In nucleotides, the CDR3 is TGTGCCAGCAGCAACCCGTGGGCTGGAAACACCATATATTTT.

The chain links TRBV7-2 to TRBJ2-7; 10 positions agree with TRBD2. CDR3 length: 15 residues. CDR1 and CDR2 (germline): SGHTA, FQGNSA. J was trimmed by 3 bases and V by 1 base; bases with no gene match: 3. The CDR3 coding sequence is TGTGCCAGCAGCTTAGATCCTAGCGGGAGCTACGAGCAGTACTTC. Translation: CASSLDPSGSYEQYF.

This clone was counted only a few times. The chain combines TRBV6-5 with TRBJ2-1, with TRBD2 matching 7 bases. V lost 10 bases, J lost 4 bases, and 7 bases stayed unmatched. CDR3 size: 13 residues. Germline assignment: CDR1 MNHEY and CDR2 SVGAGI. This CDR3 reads CATGGRTYNEQFF. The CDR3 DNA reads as TGTGCCACCGGCGGGAGAACTTACAATGAGCAGTTCTTC.

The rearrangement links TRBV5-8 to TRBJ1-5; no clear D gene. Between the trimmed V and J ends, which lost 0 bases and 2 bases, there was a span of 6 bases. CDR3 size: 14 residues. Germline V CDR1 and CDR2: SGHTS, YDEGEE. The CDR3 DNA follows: TGTGCCAGCAGCTTGGCTGGAGGCAATCAGCCCCAGCATTTT. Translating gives CASSLAGGNQPQHF. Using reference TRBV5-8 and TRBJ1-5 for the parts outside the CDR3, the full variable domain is EAGVTQSPTHLIKTRGQQATLRCSPISGHTSVYWYQQALGLGLQFLLWYDEGEERNRGNFPPRFSGRQFPNYSSELNVNALELEDSALYLCASSLAGGNQPQHFGDGTRLSIL.

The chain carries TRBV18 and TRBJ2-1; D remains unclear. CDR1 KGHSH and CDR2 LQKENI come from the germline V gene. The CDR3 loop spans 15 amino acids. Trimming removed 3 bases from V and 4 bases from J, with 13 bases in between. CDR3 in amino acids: CASSPNGLPYNEQFF. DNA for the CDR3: TGTGCCAGCTCACCTAACGGGTTACCATACAATGAGCAGTTCTTC.

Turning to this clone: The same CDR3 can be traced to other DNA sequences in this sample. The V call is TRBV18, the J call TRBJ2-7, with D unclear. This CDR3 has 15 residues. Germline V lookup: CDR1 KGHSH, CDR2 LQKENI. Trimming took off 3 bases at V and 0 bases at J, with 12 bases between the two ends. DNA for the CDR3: TGTGCCAGCTCACCGCCAGCTGCGCCCTCCTACGAGCAGTACTTC. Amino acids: CASSPPAAPSYEQYF.

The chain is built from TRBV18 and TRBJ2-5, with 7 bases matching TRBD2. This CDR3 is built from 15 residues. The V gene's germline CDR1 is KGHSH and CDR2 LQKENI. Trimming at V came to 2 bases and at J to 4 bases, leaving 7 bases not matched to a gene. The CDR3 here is CASSPGVGTTETQYF. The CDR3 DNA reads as TGTGCCAGCTCACCAGGAGTAGGGACTACAGAGACCCAGTACTTC.

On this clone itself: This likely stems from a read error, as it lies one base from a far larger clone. The CDR3 here is CASSPSSIHEQYF. The DNA of the CDR3 is TGTGCCAGCAGCCCCTCCTCCATCCACGAGCAGTACTTC. The V gene is TRBV5-4, the J gene TRBJ2-7, with D hard to call. The CDR3 has 13 residues. Trimming took 4 bases from V and 5 from J, leaving 13 bases between them. The germline V gene encodes CDR1 SGHNT and CDR2 YYREEE (reference sequence).